This T cell receptor (beta chain) was sequenced during a study of blood T cell repertoires in COVID-19. Study-wide context: Researchers got acute and convalescent COVID-19 samples from the United States, Italy and Spain. Sources were T cells, B-cell-depleted T cells, or PBMCs; the material itself was cDNA or gDNA.

Study members were between about 18 and 95 years old and lived in fewer than 30 US regions. Someone with COVID-19 had been met by exposed participants within 2 weeks before study entry. The assay was immunoSEQ multiplex PCR, and TCRdb's table has in-frame clones only and misses some. The sample lists roughly 250,000 clones; under 90% were seen once. Between the trimmed V and J ends, which lost 3 bases and 3 bases, there was a span of 5 bases. The CDR3 is made up of 12 amino acids. Germline V gene lookup returns CDR1 SGHRS and CDR2 YFSETQ. This clone was detected once. Material for sequencing was PBMCs or T cells enriched from blood (not recorded which). The V gene is TRBV5-1, the J gene TRBJ2-3; D is unresolved. The source is a woman in her thirties or forties who had been exposed to COVID-19. CDR3 protein: CASSYQTDTQYF. In nucleotides, the CDR3 is TGCGCCAGCAGCTACCAGACAGATACGCAGTATTTT. The variable domain in full, with the rest retrieved from reference TRBV5-1 and TRBJ2-3, is KAGVTQTPRYLIKTRGQQVTLSCSPISGHRSVSWYQQTPGQGLQFLFEYFSETQRNKGNFPGRFSGRQFSNSRSEMNVSTLELGDSALYLCASSYQTDTQYFGPGTRLTVL.